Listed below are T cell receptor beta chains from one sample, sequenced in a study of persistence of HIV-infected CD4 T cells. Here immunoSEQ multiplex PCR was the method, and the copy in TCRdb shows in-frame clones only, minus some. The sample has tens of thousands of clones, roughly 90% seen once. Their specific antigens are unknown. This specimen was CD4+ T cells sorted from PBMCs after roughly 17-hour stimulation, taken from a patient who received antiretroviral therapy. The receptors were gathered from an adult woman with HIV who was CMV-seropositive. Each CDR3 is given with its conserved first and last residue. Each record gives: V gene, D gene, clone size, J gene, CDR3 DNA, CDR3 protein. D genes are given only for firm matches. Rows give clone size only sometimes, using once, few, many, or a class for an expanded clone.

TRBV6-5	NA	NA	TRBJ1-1	TGTGCCAGCAGTCGTTCCCACAGCGCTGAAGCTTTCTTT	CASSRSHSAEAFF
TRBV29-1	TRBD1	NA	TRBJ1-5	TGCAGCGTTGCCGCAGGGGGGAATCAGCCCCAGCATTTT	CSVAAGGNQPQHF
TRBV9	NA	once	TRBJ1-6	TGTGCCAGCAGCGTTGGACAAACAACTAATTCACCCCTCCACTTT	CASSVGQTTNSPLHF
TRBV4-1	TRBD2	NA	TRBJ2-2	TGCGCCAGCAGCCGAGAGGGACTAGCGGGGACTTTGAACACCGGGGAGCTGTTTTTT	CASSREGLAGTLNTGELFF
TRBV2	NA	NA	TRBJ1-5	TGTGCTAGCAGTGAAGCGGGCAATCAGCCCCAGCATTTT	CASSEAGNQPQHF
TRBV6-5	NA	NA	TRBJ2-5	TGTGCCAGCAGTTGGGACTCCCTTCAAGAGACCCAGTACTTC	CASSWDSLQETQYF
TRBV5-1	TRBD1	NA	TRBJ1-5	TGCGCCAGCAGCTTGGATTCGGGACAGCATCAGCCCCAGCATTTT	CASSLDSGQHQPQHF
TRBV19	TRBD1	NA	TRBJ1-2	TGTGCCAGTAGTTACTCCGGGACAGCCGGAGGTGGCTACACCTTC	CASSYSGTAGGGYTF
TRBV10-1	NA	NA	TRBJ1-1	TGCGCCAGCAGTGAGTCCGGGACACCGAACACTGAAGCTTTCTTT	CASSESGTPNTEAFF
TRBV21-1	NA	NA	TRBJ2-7	TGTGCCAGCAGGAGGGACGGAGACTACGAGCAGTACTTC	CASRRDGDYEQYF
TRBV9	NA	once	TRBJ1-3	TGTGCCAGCAGCGTAGATTCGCCCCGGGACTCTGGAAACACCATATATTTT	CASSVDSPRDSGNTIYF
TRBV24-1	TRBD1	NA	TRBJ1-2	TGTGCCACCAGTGCGACAGGGGGCGACTATGGCTACACCTTC	CATSATGGDYGYTF
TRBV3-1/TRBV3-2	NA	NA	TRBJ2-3	TGTGCCAGCAGCCAAAGAACAGCCACAGATACGCAGTATTTT	CASSQRTATDTQYF
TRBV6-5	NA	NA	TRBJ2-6	TGTGCCAGCAGTTCAGCCCCCGGTGGGGCCAACGTCCTGACTTTC	CASSSAPGGANVLTF
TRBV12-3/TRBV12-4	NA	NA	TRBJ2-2	TGTGCCAGCAGTTATTGGGGCACCGGGGAGCTGTTTTTT	CASSYWGTGELFF
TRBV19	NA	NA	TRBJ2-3	TGTGCCAGTAGTAGTGGAGACACAGATACGCAGTATTTT	CASSSGDTDTQYF
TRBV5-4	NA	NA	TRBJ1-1	TGTGCCAGCAGCCTTCAGGGTCGGAAGAACACTGAAGCTTTCTTT	CASSLQGRKNTEAFF
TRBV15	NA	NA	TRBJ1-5	TGTGCCACCAGCAGAGATCGAGGGTCAGGCCTTCAGCCCCAGCATTTT	CATSRDRGSGLQPQHF